Shown below are 27 T cell receptor beta chains from a single sample sequenced in a study of CD8 T cells in Susac syndrome. RNA, at about 0.5 to 1 ug, was reverse transcribed with random hexamers. TCRdb re-analysed the immunoSEQ multiplex PCR reads in MiXCR, keeping a single row per CDR3 protein. The sample yields fewer than 200,000 distinct CDR3 sequences, roughly nine tenths seen once. Specimen: CD4+ T cells from PBMCs. The source of these receptors is a human donor with Susac syndrome.

The CDR3 DNA sequence: TGTGCCAGCAGCCGAGTCCGGGACAGGGAACCAGATACGCAGTATTTT. This sequence encodes CASSRVRDREPDTQYF. The chain uses TRBV3-1 and TRBJ2-3; TRBD1 matches at 9 bases. The CDR3 has 16 amino acids. The junction had 9 bases not matched to a gene; V was cut back by 4 bases and J by 4 bases. In germline, CDR1 is LGHDT, CDR2 YNNKEL (reference sequence).

The chain recombines TRBV3-1 with TRBJ1-1; no firm D call. The V end lost 0 bases, the J end lost 10 bases, and 6 bases lay between the germline ends. Looked up from germline, CDR1 is LGHDT and CDR2 is YNNKEL (reference sequence). The CDR3 runs to 11 residues. This CDR3 reads CASSQDRVAFF. The CDR3 region has the DNA TGTGCCAGCAGCCAAGATCGGGTAGCTTTCTTT.

The J gene is TRBJ2-7, the V gene TRBV29-1, with D maybe TRBD1 (6 bases). Per the germline V gene, CDR1 is SQVTM and CDR2 is ANQGSEA. The CDR3 runs 12 residues. V lost 5 bases to trimming and J lost 5 bases, with 13 bases between them. The CDR3 reads CSVFMTGHEQYF. The CDR3 nucleotides read TGCAGCGTTTTTATGACAGGTCACGAGCAGTACTTC.

Written as DNA, the CDR3 is TGTGCCAGCAGAACCGGGACTAGCGGGAGTGGGGAGCAGTTCTTC. Amino acid sequence: CASRTGTSGSGEQFF. This chain connects TRBV12-3 or TRBV12-4 to TRBJ2-1; 14 nucleotides match TRBD2. The CDR3 is made up of 15 amino acids. The J segment lost 10 bases and the V segment lost 6 bases, leaving 8 bases of the junction unmatched.

V gene TRBV5-1 combines with J gene TRBJ2-1; 8 bases line up with TRBD2. This CDR3 spans 13 amino acids. Germline values: CDR1 SGHRS, CDR2 YFSETQ. Germline trimming cut 10 bases from V and 6 bases from J; bases unmatched to any gene: 9. In DNA form, the CDR3 reads TGCGCCGCGAGCCGGGGGGGACCCAATGAGCAGTTCTTC. Its translation is CAASRGGPNEQFF.

This clonotype occurred once. The J gene is TRBJ2-1, the V gene TRBV11-2; 7 bases map to TRBD2. This CDR3 spans 15 amino acids. V shed 1 base and J 9 bases; nucleotides not matched to a gene: 9. The germline CDR1 and CDR2 sequences are SGHAT and FQNNGV. The CDR3 reads CASSLGWTRGSEQFF. The CDR3 DNA reads TGTGCCAGCAGCTTAGGGTGGACTAGAGGTTCTGAGCAGTTCTTC.

The chain's CDR3 is CSAPTGARETQYF. The CDR3 bases are TGCAGTGCGCCCACAGGGGCGAGAGAGACCCAGTACTTC. The chain uses TRBV20-1 and TRBJ2-5; TRBD1 matches at 7 bases. The CDR3 length is 13 residues. The germline gives CDR1 DFQATT, CDR2 SNEGSKA (reference sequence). J gave up 4 bases and V 6 bases, and 8 bases lay outside the gene matches.

The chain is built from TRBV20-1 and TRBJ1-1, with TRBD1 matching 9 bases. The V and J ends lost 5 bases and 10 bases, in that order; junction bases with no gene match: 11. The CDR3 runs 13 residues. Looked up from germline, CDR1 is DFQATT and CDR2 is SNEGSKA (reference sequence). This CDR3 reads CSAPPTGGGGAFF. The CDR3 DNA sequence: TGCAGTGCTCCACCAACAGGGGGCGGGGGAGCTTTCTTT.

J is TRBJ1-1 and V is TRBV3-1, with 7 bases that match TRBD1. This CDR3 comprises 15 residues. Trimming removed 4 bases from V and 0 bases from J; junction bases left unmatched: 5. Germline V gives CDR1 LGHDT, CDR2 YNNKEL (reference sequence). Here the CDR3 DNA reads TGTGCCAGCAGCCCCGGACAGGAGATGAACACTGAAGCTTTCTTT. Encoded protein: CASSPGQEMNTEAFF.

This rearrangement joins TRBV6-5 to TRBJ1-4; D uncertain. The V end lost 7 bases, the J end lost 8 bases, and 14 bases lay between the germline ends. The CDR3 totals 13 residues. In germline, CDR1 is MNHEY, CDR2 SVGAGI. The CDR3: CASKNGRKEKLFF. The CDR3 coding sequence is TGTGCCAGCAAGAACGGACGGAAAGAAAAACTGTTTTTT.

This clonotype occurred once. V gene TRBV19 combines with J gene TRBJ2-1; TRBD2 matches at 11 bases. Germline loops: CDR1 LNHDA, CDR2 SQIVND (reference sequence). The length of the CDR3 is 15 residues. The V and J ends lost 5 bases and 8 bases, in that order; junction bases with no gene match: 8. CDR3 sequence: CASSPTSGGYHEQFF. CDR3 nucleotide sequence: TGTGCCAGTAGTCCCACTAGCGGGGGTTATCATGAGCAGTTCTTC.

The chain joins TRBV12-3 or TRBV12-4 to TRBJ1-1; no clear D gene. This CDR3 region has 14 residues. Trimming left V 2 bases short and J 1 base short, with 8 bases between. The DNA of the CDR3 is TGTGCCAGCAGTTTAAGCTGGGAGAACACTGAAGCTTTCTTT. This sequence encodes CASSLSWENTEAFF.

The chain has TRBV15 and TRBJ1-1; no firm D call. CDR3 size: 13 residues. V was clipped by 4 bases and J by 3 bases, with 9 bases between them. The germline CDR1 and CDR2 sequences are LNHNV and YYDKDF (reference sequence). Here the CDR3 reads CATSTTRYTEAFF. The CDR3 nucleotides are TGTGCCACCAGCACAACACGGTACACTGAAGCTTTCTTT. The full variable domain, completed using reference TRBV15 and TRBJ1-1, is DAMVIQNPRYQVTQFGKPVTLSCSQTLNHNVMYWYQQKSSQAPKLLFHYYDKDFNNEADTPDNFQSRRPNTSFCFLDIRSPGLGDTAMYLCATSTTRYTEAFFGQGTRLTVV.

This chain joins TRBV6-1 and TRBJ2-3, with 12 bases that match TRBD2. CDR1 is MNHNS, CDR2 SASEGT, per germline. The CDR3 is made up of 17 amino acids. V gave up 6 bases and J gave up 6 bases; unmatched junction bases: 13. The CDR3 DNA follows: TGTGCCAGCAGCTCCGGGCTAGCGGGGGGGTGGAAGGATACGCAGTATTTT. Translating it yields CASSSGLAGGWKDTQYF.

J is TRBJ2-7 and V is TRBV20-1, with 14 bases identical to TRBD2. The V segment lost 6 bases and the J segment 2 bases; nucleotides outside the gene matches: 12. The CDR3 is made up of 17 amino acids. CDR1 is DFQATT, CDR2 SNEGSKA, per germline (reference sequence). For the CDR3, the DNA is TGCAGTGCGGGGGGACTAGCGGGAGCAATACAAGCCTACGAGCAGTACTTC. Residues: CSAGGLAGAIQAYEQYF.

The rearrangement links TRBV10-3 to TRBJ2-7; 9 nucleotides agree with TRBD2. Germline values: CDR1 ENHRY, CDR2 SYGVKD. The V gene end was trimmed by 3 bases and the J gene end by 0 bases; junction bases not matched to a gene: 12. This CDR3 spans 18 amino acids. The CDR3: CAISDTWASGVSSYEQYF. The CDR3 bases are TGTGCCATCAGTGATACTTGGGCTAGCGGGGTGAGCTCCTACGAGCAGTACTTC.

The V and J genes are TRBV29-1 and TRBJ2-5, with unresolved D. In germline, CDR1 is SQVTM, CDR2 ANQGSEA. The V end lost 6 bases, the J end lost 1 base, and 12 bases lay between the germline ends. This CDR3 has 13 amino acids. For the CDR3, the DNA is TGCAGCGTGACTGCGACCGCCCAAGAGACCCAGTACTTC. This translates into CSVTATAQETQYF. The entire variable domain, with the rest obtained from reference TRBV29-1 and TRBJ2-5, is as follows: SAVISQKPSRDICQRGTSLTIQCQVDSQVTMMFWYRQQPGQSLTLIATANQGSEATYESGFVIDKFPISRPNLTFSTLTVSNMSPEDSSIYLCSVTATAQETQYFGPGTRLLVL.

This clonotype was recorded a few times. The chain has TRBV20-1 and TRBJ2-7; 11 nucleotides agree with TRBD2. The V and J ends lost 2 bases and 0 bases, in that order; junction bases with no gene match: 0. Germline loops: CDR1 DFQATT, CDR2 SNEGSKA (reference sequence). CDR3 length equals 14 residues. CDR3 coding DNA: TGCAGTGCTAGACTAGCGGGGGGCTCCTACGAGCAGTACTTC. Protein product: CSARLAGGSYEQYF.

The rearrangement joins TRBV14 to TRBJ1-1, with 8 bases matching TRBD1. V shed 3 bases, J shed 2 bases, and the junction held 8 bases outside the gene matches. Germline V gene lookup returns CDR1 SGHDN and CDR2 FVKESK. CDR3 size: 16 residues. The CDR3 bases are TGTGCCAGCAGCCAGACAGGGGCTCCTCCTAACACTGAAGCTTTCTTT. It is translated as CASSQTGAPPNTEAFF.

The genes are TRBV5-6 and TRBJ1-2; unclear D gene. The CDR3 contains 11 residues. V was cut by 1 base and J by 10 bases, with 8 bases left in between. In germline, CDR1 is SGHDT, CDR2 YYEEEE. The DNA of the CDR3 is TGTGCCAGCAGCTTGATTTGGGACTACACCTTC. It yields the protein CASSLIWDYTF.

This clonotype was detected once. This rearrangement joins TRBV20-1 to TRBJ2-7, with 7 nucleotides matching TRBD2. Germline loops: CDR1 DFQATT, CDR2 SNEGSKA (reference sequence). The V gene end was trimmed by 4 bases and the J gene end by 7 bases; junction bases not matched to a gene: 7. CDR3 length: 12 amino acids. As DNA, the CDR3 is TGCAGTGCTACCCTAGCGGAGAGAGAGCAGTACTTC. This sequence encodes CSATLAEREQYF.

The genes are TRBV2 and TRBJ1-5; D not resolved. The CDR3 totals 14 residues. Trimming shortened V by 4 bases and J by 4 bases, and 11 bases separated the two germline ends. Germline assignment: CDR1 SNHLY and CDR2 FYNNEI. The CDR3 region has the DNA TGTGCCAGCAGTGGCAGGCGGTTGAATCAGCCCCAGCATTTT. Translated: CASSGRRLNQPQHF.

J is TRBJ2-1 and V is TRBV5-4; TRBD2 agrees at 10 bases. The CDR3 spans 17 residues. Per the germline V gene, CDR1 is SGHNT and CDR2 is YYREEE (reference sequence). Trimming at V came to 4 bases and at J to 4 bases, leaving 11 bases not matched to a gene. CDR3 protein: CASSPRLAGTQYNEQFF. In DNA, the CDR3 is TGTGCCAGCAGCCCGCGACTAGCGGGCACTCAATACAATGAGCAGTTCTTC.

V and J are TRBV5-1 and TRBJ1-1, with D perhaps TRBD1 (5 bases). This CDR3 is 15 amino acids long. CDR1 is SGHRS, CDR2 YFSETQ, per germline. Trimming removed 4 bases from V and 2 bases from J, with 15 bases in between. The chain's CDR3 is CASSRNSGSNTEAFF. The CDR3 DNA sequence: TGCGCCAGCAGCCGAAACTCAGGGTCCAACACTGAAGCTTTCTTT.

The rearrangement uses TRBV7-9 and TRBJ1-2; possibly TRBD1 for D (5 bases). This CDR3 contains 14 residues. The germline CDR1 and CDR2 sequences are SEHNR and FQNEAQ (reference sequence). The V end was cut by 6 bases, the J end by 4 bases, with 15 bases between. CDR3 amino acids: CASSRGDGFYGYTF. Here the CDR3 DNA reads TGTGCCAGCAGTCGAGGGGACGGATTCTATGGCTACACCTTC.

CDR3 in DNA: TGTGCCAGCAGTGATCTGGGGTTTTATGGCTACACCTTC. This codes for CASSDLGFYGYTF. The chain uses TRBV2 and TRBJ1-2, with no clear D. Germline V gene lookup returns CDR1 SNHLY and CDR2 FYNNEI. Trimming left V 3 bases short and J 5 bases short, with 10 bases between. CDR3 size: 13 residues.

This chain connects TRBV19 to TRBJ2-5; 7 bases line up with TRBD1. V lost 3 bases and J lost 3; bases outside the gene matches: 1. Per the germline V gene, CDR1 is LNHDA and CDR2 is SQIVND (reference sequence). The CDR3 totals 13 residues. The CDR3 DNA reads as TGTGCCAGTAGTATCGGGACAGAAGAGACCCAGTACTTC. Protein product: CASSIGTEETQYF.